Each of the 27 T cell receptor beta chains below was sequenced from the same sample in a study of blood T cell repertoires in COVID-19. The repertoire was sequenced with immunoSEQ multiplex PCR; TCRdb's copy has only in-frame clones and lacks some. The table records 300,000 to 400,000 clones, 75% to 85% of them present only once. Sequencing was performed on peripheral blood. These receptors were taken from a human donor in a cohort sampled during active COVID-19.

The gene calls are TRBV10-2 and TRBJ2-1; possibly TRBD1 for D (6 bases). Germline values: CDR1 WSHSY, CDR2 SAAADI. The V gene lost 6 bases and the J gene lost 5 bases, with 14 bases spanning the gap. CDR3 length: 14 residues. CDR3 region: CASRGQPWDNEQFF. CDR3 sequence (DNA): TGCGCCAGCAGAGGACAGCCTTGGGACAATGAGCAGTTCTTC.

Only a few counts were recorded for this clone. The chain is built from TRBV2 and TRBJ2-5, with 14 bases fitting TRBD2. This CDR3 region has 13 residues. CDR1 and CDR2 (germline): SNHLY, FYNNEI. V lost 6 bases, J lost 8 bases, and 2 bases stayed unmatched. The CDR3 is CASRGTSGGTQYF. CDR3 bases: TGTGCCAGCAGAGGGACTAGCGGGGGTACCCAGTACTTC.

The chain has TRBV6-1 and TRBJ2-1, with 9 bases matching TRBD1. The CDR3 loop spans 14 amino acids. Looked up from germline, CDR1 is MNHNS and CDR2 is SASEGT. J lost 9 bases, V lost 3 bases, and 6 bases had no gene match. The CDR3 here is CASSDAGQGGEQFF. The CDR3 nucleotides read TGTGCCAGCAGTGACGCGGGACAGGGTGGTGAGCAGTTCTTC.

The chain joins TRBV27 to TRBJ1-4, with 12 bases lining up with TRBD1. The CDR3 runs 18 residues. J lost 4 bases, V lost 3 bases, and 9 bases had no gene match. CDR1 is MNHEY, CDR2 SMNVEV, per germline (reference sequence). The DNA for the CDR3 is TGTGCCAGCAGTTTGCTCCCGGGACAGGGGGCAGTTAATGAAAAACTGTTTTTT. It translates to CASSLLPGQGAVNEKLFF.

V and J are TRBV6-5 and TRBJ2-3, with 10 nucleotides matching TRBD2. Germline lookup yields CDR1 MNHEY and CDR2 SVGAGI. Trimming removed 7 bases from V and 2 bases from J; junction bases left unmatched: 6. CDR3 size: 15 residues. The CDR3 loop is CASIKRGGTTDTQYF. The CDR3 DNA sequence: TGTGCCAGCATAAAGCGGGGGGGAACCACAGATACGCAGTATTTT.

The chain combines TRBV9 with TRBJ2-1; 9 nucleotides match TRBD2. Trimming removed 2 bases from V and 3 bases from J; junction bases left unmatched: 3. The CDR3 has 15 residues. Germline CDR1 SGDLS, CDR2 YYNGEE. CDR3 nucleotide sequence: TGTGCCAGCAGCGTGAATAGCGGGGGCTACAATGAGCAGTTCTTC. Protein: CASSVNSGGYNEQFF. Filled out from reference TRBV9 and TRBJ2-1, the complete variable domain reads DSGVTQTPKHLITATGQRVTLRCSPRSGDLSVYWYQQSLDQGLQFLIQYYNGEERAKGNILERFSAQQFPDLHSELNLSSLELGDSALYFCASSVNSGGYNEQFFGPGTRLTVL.

The chain combines TRBV24-1 with TRBJ1-4, with D possibly TRBD1 on 5 matching bases. This CDR3 has 13 residues. Per germline, CDR1 KGHDR and CDR2 SFDVKD. Between the trimmed V and J ends, which lost 9 bases and 3 bases, there was a span of 10 bases. The CDR3 sequence: CATGAGANEKLFF. CDR3 nucleotide sequence: TGTGCCACCGGGGCGGGGGCTAATGAAAAACTGTTTTTT.

This chain connects TRBV7-9 to TRBJ1-2; 11 bases agree with TRBD1. This CDR3 comprises 16 residues. The V segment lost 5 bases and the J segment 2 bases; nucleotides outside the gene matches: 7. Germline V gene sequence: CDR1 SEHNR, CDR2 FQNEAQ (reference sequence). CDR3 loop: CASSPTWDRGNYGYTF. CDR3 DNA: TGTGCCAGCAGCCCCACCTGGGACAGGGGGAACTATGGCTACACCTTC.

The rearrangement joins TRBV4-2 to TRBJ2-4, with a possible D match to TRBD1 (6 bases). This CDR3 spans 17 amino acids. The V and J ends lost 0 bases and 8 bases respectively, with 20 bases between them. CDR1 is LGHNA, CDR2 YNFKEQ, per germline. Written as DNA, the CDR3 is TGTGCCAGCAGCCAAGATACGATGGCACAGGGTGTGCACATTCAGTACTTC. Its protein product is CASSQDTMAQGVHIQYF.

The chain links TRBV25-1 to TRBJ1-1; perhaps TRBD1 as D (6 bases). Trimming removed 4 bases at V and 3 bases at J, with 12 bases between. CDR1 MGHDK and CDR2 SYGVNS come from the germline V gene. The CDR3 loop spans 14 amino acids. This CDR3 is CASSVGGADTEAFF. The CDR3 DNA is TGTGCCAGCAGTGTCGGGGGGGCTGACACTGAAGCTTTCTTT.

The rearrangement joins TRBV7-9 to TRBJ2-3; TRBD1 aligns across 10 bases. In germline, CDR1 is SEHNR, CDR2 FQNEAQ (reference sequence). The CDR3 totals 16 residues. V lost 1 base, J lost 4 bases, and 5 bases stayed unmatched. CDR3 DNA: TGTGCCAGCAGCTTAGGGGGACAGGGGCGATCAGATACGCAGTATTTT. This encodes CASSLGGQGRSDTQYF.

The chain couples TRBV27 to TRBJ2-5; D possibly corresponds to TRBD1 (6 bases). The CDR3 runs 15 residues. The germline V gene encodes CDR1 MNHEY and CDR2 SMNVEV (reference sequence). The ends were cut back, 9 bases at V and 0 bases at J, with 17 bases in the middle. CDR3 bases: TGTGCCAGTGGCTGGATAAACAGGGACCAAGAGACCCAGTACTTC. It codes for CASGWINRDQETQYF.

The chain joins TRBV24-1 to TRBJ1-1; TRBD1 agrees at 7 bases. V lost 3 bases to trimming and J lost 4 bases; unmatched junction nucleotides: 7. This CDR3 comprises 15 residues. Germline-derived CDR1 and CDR2 are KGHDR and SFDVKD. In DNA, the CDR3 is TGTGCCACCAGTGATCCGACAGGGCCCACCACTGAAGCTTTCTTT. Encoded protein: CATSDPTGPTTEAFF.

The V call is TRBV5-4, the J call TRBJ2-6, with 7 bases lining up with TRBD1. V lost 2 bases and J lost 4; bases outside the gene matches: 3. This CDR3 contains 15 residues. The germline gives CDR1 SGHNT, CDR2 YYREEE (reference sequence). The CDR3 sequence is CASSFGTAGANVLTF. The CDR3 DNA sequence: TGTGCCAGCAGCTTCGGGACAGCAGGGGCCAACGTCCTGACTTTC.

V usage is TRBV7-2 and J usage is TRBJ1-2; 9 bases are shared with TRBD1. The CDR3 sequence is 14 residues long. In germline, CDR1 is SGHTA, CDR2 FQGNSA. With 1 base clipped from V and 8 bases from J, the junction kept 5 bases outside the gene matches. The CDR3 reads CASSLEGQGGGYTF. CDR3 coding DNA: TGTGCCAGCAGCTTAGAGGGACAGGGAGGGGGCTACACCTTC.

This chain connects TRBV7-3 to TRBJ2-3; D not certain. Germline assignment: CDR1 SGHTA and CDR2 FQGTGA. Trimming stripped 4 bases from V and 1 base from J, with 6 bases between. The CDR3 sequence is 13 residues long. CDR3 loop: CASSSLRTDTQYF. CDR3 nucleotide sequence: TGTGCCAGCAGCTCCCTCCGCACAGATACGCAGTATTTT. Filled out from reference TRBV7-3 and TRBJ2-3, the complete variable domain reads GAGVSQTPSNKVTEKGKYVELRCDPISGHTALYWYRQSLGQGPEFLIYFQGTGAADDSGLPNDRFFAVRPEGSVSTLKIQRTERGDSAVYLCASSSLRTDTQYFGPGTRLTVL.

CDR3 in DNA: TGTGCCAGCAGGCGACTAGCGTTTTACAATGAGCAGTTCTTC. This encodes CASRRLAFYNEQFF. The gene calls are TRBV2 and TRBJ2-1, with TRBD2 matching 8 bases. Germline loops: CDR1 SNHLY, CDR2 FYNNEI. The ends lost 6 bases at V and 4 bases at J; junction bases unmatched: 5. The CDR3 length is 14 residues.

The chain couples TRBV9 to TRBJ2-7; D unresolved. Per the germline V gene, CDR1 is SGDLS and CDR2 is YYNGEE. The CDR3 runs to 16 residues. V lost 3 bases to trimming and J lost 0 bases, with 16 bases between them. Written as DNA, the CDR3 is TGTGCCAGCAGCGAACGAAAAGACTTTAGCTCCTACGAGCAGTACTTC. Amino acid sequence: CASSERKDFSSYEQYF.

The chain carries TRBV5-4 and TRBJ2-3, with 7 bases fitting TRBD2. CDR3 length: 15 amino acids. Germline lookup yields CDR1 SGHNT and CDR2 YYREEE (reference sequence). Germline trimming cut 9 bases from V and 1 base from J; bases unmatched to any gene: 11. CDR3 sequence: CATRLTSIRTDTQYF. The CDR3 DNA follows: TGTGCCACCCGACTGACTAGCATTCGCACAGATACGCAGTATTTT.

The chain carries TRBV5-5 and TRBJ1-1; 8 nucleotides match TRBD1. Trimming at V came to 4 bases and at J to 2 bases, leaving 10 bases not matched to a gene. The CDR3 has 16 residues. Germline-derived CDR1 and CDR2 are SGHKS and YYEKEE (reference sequence). Here the CDR3 reads CASSPLRTGSNTEAFF. The CDR3 coding sequence is TGTGCCAGCAGCCCGCTTCGGACAGGGAGTAACACTGAAGCTTTCTTT.

CDR3 sequence: CASSLDGADTGELFF. CDR3 nucleotide sequence: TGTGCCAGCAGCTTAGATGGGGCTGACACCGGGGAGCTGTTTTTT. This sequence joins TRBV7-6 and TRBJ2-2, with D perhaps matching TRBD1 (5 bases). The CDR3 is 15 amino acids. Germline lookup yields CDR1 SGHVS and CDR2 FNYEAQ. V lost 1 base to trimming and J lost 3 bases, with 9 bases between them.

The genes are TRBV18 and TRBJ2-3; 9 bases agree with TRBD1. CDR3 length: 13 residues. From germline, CDR1 is KGHSH and CDR2 LQKENI. V lost 3 bases, J lost 5 bases, and 0 bases stayed unmatched. The CDR3 DNA follows: TGTGCCAGCTCACCGGGACAGGGAGATACGCAGTATTTT. It encodes CASSPGQGDTQYF. Drawing the rest from reference TRBV18 and TRBJ2-3, the complete variable domain is NAGVMQNPRHLVRRRGQEARLRCSPMKGHSHVYWYRQLPEEGLKFMVYLQKENIIDESGMPKERFSAEFPKEGPSILRIQQVVRGDSAAYFCASSPGQGDTQYFGPGTRLTVL.

This clone was seen a few times. The chain couples TRBV6-5 to TRBJ1-6; 8 bases align to TRBD1. Looked up from germline, CDR1 is MNHEY and CDR2 is SVGAGI. Unmatched junction bases numbered 3, after V lost 0 bases and J lost 8 bases. The CDR3 covers 15 residues. DNA for the CDR3: TGTGCCAGCAGTTACTCGGACAGGGCAGATTCACCCCTCCACTTT. Translation gives CASSYSDRADSPLHF.

The chain couples TRBV5-1 to TRBJ1-5; unclear D gene. Looked up from germline, CDR1 is SGHRS and CDR2 is YFSETQ. Trimming took off 1 base at V and 0 bases at J, with 8 bases between the two ends. The CDR3 is made up of 15 amino acids. CDR3: CASSLHEGSNQPQHF. CDR3 in DNA: TGCGCCAGCAGCTTGCACGAGGGTAGCAATCAGCCCCAGCATTTT.

The V gene is TRBV11-2, the J gene TRBJ2-7; 15 bases fit TRBD2. Germline V gene lookup returns CDR1 SGHAT and CDR2 FQNNGV. This CDR3 is built from 16 residues. V lost 5 bases and J lost 3; bases outside the gene matches: 5. CDR3 sequence reads: CASSPGLAGGIYEQYF. CDR3 DNA: TGTGCCAGCAGCCCGGGACTAGCGGGGGGAATCTACGAGCAGTACTTC.

In its sample, this clone was seen once. The chain links TRBV18 to TRBJ2-4; D is undetermined. CDR3 length: 14 amino acids. In germline, CDR1 is KGHSH, CDR2 LQKENI. Trimming cost V 3 bases and J 7 bases, with 13 bases left between them. The CDR3 protein is CASSPPGGFNIQYF. The CDR3 nucleotides are TGTGCCAGCTCACCCCCCGGTGGTTTCAACATTCAGTACTTC.

This sequence joins TRBV10-1 and TRBJ2-7; 9 bases match TRBD2. Germline lookup yields CDR1 WNHNN and CDR2 SYGVQD (reference sequence). V gave up 5 bases and J gave up 2 bases; unmatched junction bases: 7. The CDR3 spans 15 residues. This CDR3 reads CASSIPGLATYEQYF. DNA for the CDR3: TGCGCCAGCAGTATTCCGGGACTAGCAACCTACGAGCAGTACTTC.